This T cell receptor (beta chain) stems from a study of T cell changes during pregnancy in multiple sclerosis. Germline V lookup: CDR1 SNHLY, CDR2 FYNNEI. The CDR3 is made up of 13 amino acids. Trimming took 6 bases from V and 10 from J; bases not matched to a gene: 9. The assay was immunoSEQ multiplex PCR, and TCRdb's table has in-frame clones only and misses some. The data contain about 39,000 clones, 90% to 95% of them singletons. The chain uses TRBV2 and TRBJ1-2; 9 bases are a match to TRBD1. Material: CD4+ T cells from peripheral blood mononuclear cells, obtained after pregnancy. The TCR originated in a female donor with multiple sclerosis, enrolled in a pregnancy study. CDR3 in DNA: TGTGCCAGCAGCTTCGGACAGGGGAGACCCTACACCTTC. Its protein product is CASSFGQGRPYTF.